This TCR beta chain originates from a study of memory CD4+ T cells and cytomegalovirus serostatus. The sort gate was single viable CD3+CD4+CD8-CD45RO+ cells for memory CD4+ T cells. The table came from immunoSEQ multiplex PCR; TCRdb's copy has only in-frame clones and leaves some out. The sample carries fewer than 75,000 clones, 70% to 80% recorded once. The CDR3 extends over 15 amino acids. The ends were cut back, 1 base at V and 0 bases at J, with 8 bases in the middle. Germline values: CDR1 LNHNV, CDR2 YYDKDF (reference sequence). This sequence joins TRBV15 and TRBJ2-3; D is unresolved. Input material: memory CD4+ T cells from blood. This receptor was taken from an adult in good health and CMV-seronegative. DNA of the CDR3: TGTGCCACCAGCAGAGGTACCCTAAGCACAGATACGCAGTATTTT. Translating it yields CATSRGTLSTDTQYF.